The 32 T cell receptor beta chains below all came from one sample that was sequenced in a study of T cells in localized non-small cell lung cancer. Sequencing was performed with immunoSEQ multiplex PCR; in TCRdb, only in-frame clones are kept and a portion is missing. The sample contains 40,000 to 65,000 clones, roughly 84% of which appear only once. The sequenced sample was peripheral blood mononuclear cells, obtained before any cancer treatment. All receptors come from a man aged 40 to 70 with stage III lung adenocarcinoma.

The rearrangement uses TRBV7-6 and TRBJ1-4; possible D gene TRBD1, 6 bases. CDR3 length: 15 residues. V lost 1 base and J lost 4, with 10 bases in between. From germline, CDR1 is SGHVS and CDR2 FNYEAQ. DNA of the CDR3: TGTGCCAGCAGCTTAGGGGGACAAAATAATGAAAAACTGTTTTTT. Its translation is CASSLGGQNNEKLFF.

This sequence joins TRBV19 and TRBJ2-7; D possibly corresponds to TRBD2 (6 bases). This CDR3 spans 17 amino acids. Trimming shortened V by 0 bases and J by 3 bases, and 18 bases separated the two germline ends. The germline CDR1 and CDR2 sequences are LNHDA and SQIVND (reference sequence). CDR3 sequence: CASSIDLGGAGSYEQYF. CDR3 in DNA: TGTGCCAGTAGTATAGATTTAGGAGGGGCCGGCAGCTACGAGCAGTACTTC.

The rearrangement links TRBV30 to TRBJ2-2, with TRBD2 identical over 8 bases. CDR1 and CDR2 from the germline V gene are GTSNPN and SVGIG (reference sequence). V gave up 3 bases and J gave up 2 bases; unmatched junction bases: 8. The CDR3 has 16 residues. In nucleotides, the CDR3 is TGTGCCTGGAGCGGTGTAGCGGGGTTAAACACCGGGGAGCTGTTTTTT. Its protein is CAWSGVAGLNTGELFF.

A single count supports this clone. This rearrangement joins TRBV5-4 to TRBJ1-2; tentative D call: TRBD1 (5 bases). The germline V and J ends were trimmed by 0 bases and 2 bases, with 8 bases remaining between them. This CDR3 comprises 14 residues. In germline, CDR1 is SGHNT, CDR2 YYREEE (reference sequence). CDR3 sequence: CASSLDRSNYGYTF. The CDR3 bases are TGTGCCAGCAGCTTGGACAGGTCCAACTATGGCTACACCTTC.

This clone was seen just once. The V and J genes are TRBV7-8 and TRBJ2-7, with D perhaps TRBD1 (7 bases). CDR1 and CDR2 from the germline V gene are SGHVS and FQNEAQ. The CDR3 runs to 16 residues. Trimming shortened V by 4 bases and J by 2 bases, and 18 bases separated the two germline ends. The CDR3 bases are TGTGCCAGCAGCTCCTCCGGACAGGACTACACCTACGAGCAGTACTTC. As protein: CASSSSGQDYTYEQYF.

The CDR3 spells CASSPPANEKLFF. The CDR3 DNA reads TGTGCCAGCAGCCCACCGGCTAATGAAAAACTGTTTTTT. The V call is TRBV7-2, the J call TRBJ1-4, with D uncertain. Germline CDR1 reads SGHTA; CDR2 reads FQGNSA. Trimming shortened V by 5 bases and J by 3 bases, and 7 bases separated the two germline ends. The CDR3 loop spans 13 amino acids.

This clone was found a few times. The rearrangement joins TRBV2 to TRBJ1-5; D perhaps matches TRBD1 (6 bases). The CDR3 is 13 residues long. The V end was cut by 6 bases, the J end by 7 bases, with 13 bases between. Germline assignment: CDR1 SNHLY and CDR2 FYNNEI. DNA for the CDR3: TGTGCCAGCAGGAACAGGGTCGGGCAGCCCCAGCATTTT. It yields the protein CASRNRVGQPQHF.

This clone was detected only a few times. This chain joins TRBV7-2 and TRBJ2-5; possibly TRBD1 for D (8 bases). Germline V gene lookup returns CDR1 SGHTA and CDR2 FQGNSA. The CDR3 contains 16 residues. V was clipped by 0 bases and J by 5 bases, with 16 bases between them. The CDR3 sequence is CASSLALTGGGETQYF. The CDR3 region has the DNA TGTGCCAGCAGCTTAGCGTTAACAGGGGGAGGGGAGACCCAGTACTTC.

V gene TRBV14 combines with J gene TRBJ1-3; maybe TRBD1 (5 bases). V dropped 4 bases and J dropped 0 bases, with 10 bases sitting between them. This CDR3 has 15 amino acids. Germline V CDR1 and CDR2: SGHDN, FVKESK. The DNA for the CDR3 is TGTGCCAGCAGCCCCCGGGACTCCTCTGGAAACACCATATATTTT. Translated: CASSPRDSSGNTIYF.

CDR3 in amino acids: CASSLGGGLQETQYF. The CDR3 bases are TGTGCCAGCAGTTTAGGGGGAGGGCTTCAAGAGACCCAGTACTTC. This chain connects TRBV28 to TRBJ2-5; 7 nucleotides line up with TRBD2. V shed 2 bases and J 2 bases; nucleotides not matched to a gene: 5. The CDR3 runs 15 residues. In germline, CDR1 is MDHEN, CDR2 SYDVKM. The full variable domain, its missing parts supplied by reference TRBV28 and TRBJ2-5, is DVKVTQSSRYLVKRTGEKVFLECVQDMDHENMFWYRQDPGLGLRLIYFSYDVKMKEKGDIPEGYSVSREKKERFSLILESASTNQTSMYLCASSLGGGLQETQYFGPGTRLLVL.

The V and J genes are TRBV19 and TRBJ1-1; TRBD1 matches at 9 bases. From germline, CDR1 is LNHDA and CDR2 SQIVND (reference sequence). The CDR3 sequence is 17 residues long. The junction had 10 bases not matched to a gene; V was cut back by 3 bases and J by 2 bases. The DNA for the CDR3 is TGTGCCAGTAGTATGGGGGGGACAGGGACCCTTAACACTGAAGCTTTCTTT. Translation gives CASSMGGTGTLNTEAFF.

The chain couples TRBV18 to TRBJ2-4; the match to TRBD2 covers 12 bases. Germline V lookup: CDR1 KGHSH, CDR2 LQKENI. The CDR3 has 16 residues. Trimming cost V 4 bases and J 3 bases; bases outside gene matches: 4. The chain's CDR3 is CASSRPGLAGKNIQYF. CDR3 bases: TGTGCCAGCTCACGCCCGGGACTAGCGGGCAAAAACATTCAGTACTTC.

The chain combines TRBV15 with TRBJ1-1; D gene uncertain. The ends were cut back, 0 bases at V and 3 bases at J, with 14 bases in the middle. Germline CDR1 reads LNHNV; CDR2 reads YYDKDF (reference sequence). The CDR3 loop spans 16 amino acids. The CDR3 DNA reads TGTGCCACCAGCAGAGATCGGACTCTAGAGGACACTGAAGCTTTCTTT. This gives the protein CATSRDRTLEDTEAFF.

The chain joins TRBV2 to TRBJ1-2; TRBD1 is a possible D gene (5 bases). CDR1 is SNHLY and CDR2 is FYNNEI in the germline V gene. V lost 7 bases and J 2 bases, leaving 17 bases between the germline ends. The CDR3 covers 15 residues. The CDR3 loop is CASTPRDGLNYGYTF. The CDR3 region has the DNA TGTGCCAGCACACCCCGGGACGGATTAAACTATGGCTACACCTTC.

This clone was seen a handful of times. This chain joins TRBV6-1 and TRBJ1-3; TRBD1 aligns across 7 bases. The germline V gene encodes CDR1 MNHNS and CDR2 SASEGT. J gave up 3 bases and V 5 bases, and 4 bases lay outside the gene matches. This CDR3 contains 14 residues. The chain's CDR3 is CASSPTGFGNTIYF. As DNA, the CDR3 is TGTGCCAGCAGTCCGACAGGGTTTGGAAACACCATATATTTT.

This chain uses TRBV10-2 with TRBJ2-7; TRBD2 aligns across 13 bases. V shed 7 bases and J 5 bases; nucleotides not matched to a gene: 8. Germline CDR1 reads WSHSY; CDR2 reads SAAADI. The CDR3 is made up of 15 amino acids. CDR3: CASIPGLAGVDEQYF. The CDR3 bases are TGCGCCAGCATCCCCGGACTAGCGGGAGTTGACGAGCAGTACTTC.

This chain connects TRBV5-1 to TRBJ2-7; D uncertain. There are 13 residues in the CDR3. Germline values: CDR1 SGHRS, CDR2 YFSETQ. The V end was cut by 0 bases, the J end by 1 base, with 5 bases between. CDR3 region: CASSLGQSYEQYF. The CDR3 DNA reads as TGCGCCAGCAGCTTGGGACAATCCTACGAGCAGTACTTC.

The genes are TRBV11-2 and TRBJ2-3; tentatively, D is TRBD1 or TRBD2 (5 bases each). Per the germline V gene, CDR1 is SGHAT and CDR2 is FQNNGV. This CDR3 region has 14 residues. The ends were cut back, 3 bases at V and 4 bases at J, with 11 bases in the middle. CDR3 loop: CASSLGPGADTQYF. CDR3 coding DNA: TGTGCCAGCAGCTTGGGGCCCGGGGCAGATACGCAGTATTTT.

This clone has just a few counts. The chain combines TRBV2 with TRBJ1-5, with D possibly matching TRBD1 (5 bases). The CDR3 length is 15 residues. Germline lookup yields CDR1 SNHLY and CDR2 FYNNEI. V was cut by 5 bases and J by 7 bases, with 18 bases left in between. The DNA for the CDR3 is TGTGCCAGCAGTACTGGGGGATCTGGGGGGCAGCCCCAGCATTTT. Protein sequence: CASSTGGSGGQPQHF.

The gene calls are TRBV5-5 and TRBJ1-5, with D maybe TRBD1 (6 bases). This CDR3 has 15 amino acids. Per the germline V gene, CDR1 is SGHKS and CDR2 is YYEKEE (reference sequence). V was cut by 4 bases and J by 0 bases, with 11 bases left in between. The CDR3 bases are TGTGCCAGCAGCCCTACAGGGAATAGCAATCAGCCCCAGCATTTT. Encoded protein: CASSPTGNSNQPQHF.

V is TRBV15 and J is TRBJ2-7, with 11 bases matching TRBD2. Per germline, CDR1 LNHNV and CDR2 YYDKDF (reference sequence). CDR3 length: 17 residues. The trim removed 6 bases at V and 5 bases at J, leaving 15 bases unmatched. The CDR3 DNA reads TGTGCCACCAGAAATTCGGTAACTAGCGGGAGTCCCCACGAGCAGTACTTC. It is translated as CATRNSVTSGSPHEQYF.

The chain uses TRBV11-2 and TRBJ1-1; no clear D. The CDR3 runs 12 residues. Germline CDR1 reads SGHAT; CDR2 reads FQNNGV. Trimming took off 4 bases at V and 9 bases at J, with 12 bases between the two ends. As DNA, the CDR3 is TGTGCCAGCAGCTATTCCGACGGGAAAGCTTTCTTT. As protein: CASSYSDGKAFF.

The CDR3 loop reads CASSLEGVGNQPQHF. The CDR3, as DNA: TGCGCCAGCAGCTTGGAAGGGGTCGGGAATCAGCCCCAGCATTTT. The chain couples TRBV5-1 to TRBJ1-5; possible D gene TRBD1, 5 bases. This CDR3 is built from 15 residues. Germline CDR1 is SGHRS and CDR2 is YFSETQ. The V gene lost 0 bases and the J gene lost 4 bases, with 11 bases spanning the gap. The full variable domain, completed using reference TRBV5-1 and TRBJ1-5, is KAGVTQTPRYLIKTRGQQVTLSCSPISGHRSVSWYQQTPGQGLQFLFEYFSETQRNKGNFPGRFSGRQFSNSRSEMNVSTLELGDSALYLCASSLEGVGNQPQHFGDGTRLSIL.

The rearrangement uses TRBV27 and TRBJ1-2; D remains ambiguous. Germline lookup yields CDR1 MNHEY and CDR2 SMNVEV (reference sequence). V dropped 4 bases and J dropped 3 bases, with 12 bases sitting between them. The CDR3 consists of 14 residues. The CDR3 region has the DNA TGTGCCAGCAGTTCAGCTCGGGAAGACTATGGCTACACCTTC. The encoded protein is CASSSAREDYGYTF.

The chain uses TRBV7-3 and TRBJ2-1; TRBD1 is a possible D gene (5 bases). CDR3 length: 15 amino acids. V shed 2 bases and J shed 5 bases, with 13 bases lying between them. Germline V gene lookup returns CDR1 SGHTA and CDR2 FQGTGA. CDR3 DNA sequence: TGTGCCAGCAGCTTATCCAGGGATACGCACAATGAGCAGTTCTTC. Its translation: CASSLSRDTHNEQFF.

V gene TRBV9 combines with J gene TRBJ2-5; no clear D. Trimming pared 3 bases from V and 1 base from J, leaving 1 base between. CDR1 and CDR2 (germline): SGDLS, YYNGEE. The CDR3 sequence is 11 residues long. CDR3 residues: CASSAQETQYF. For the CDR3, the DNA is TGTGCCAGCAGCGCCCAAGAGACCCAGTACTTC.

The chain combines TRBV7-9 with TRBJ2-1, with D possibly matching TRBD1 (6 bases). Between the trimmed V and J ends, which lost 8 bases and 9 bases, there was a span of 20 bases. The CDR3 spans 14 residues. CDR1 SEHNR and CDR2 FQNEAQ come from the germline V gene (reference sequence). In DNA, the CDR3 is TGTGCCAGCGCAGGGGCCGGGTTCAATGGTGAGCAGTTCTTC. As protein: CASAGAGFNGEQFF.

This rearrangement joins TRBV27 to TRBJ1-1; D not resolved. Germline V CDR1 and CDR2: MNHEY, SMNVEV (reference sequence). Trimming shortened V by 2 bases and J by 2 bases, and 9 bases separated the two germline ends. The CDR3 contains 14 residues. Here the CDR3 reads CASSLERANTEAFF. CDR3 sequence (DNA): TGTGCCAGCAGTTTAGAGAGGGCTAACACTGAAGCTTTCTTT.

This clone appeared a few times. The chain carries TRBV5-4 and TRBJ1-1; tentatively, D is TRBD1 (6 bases). The V end was cut by 5 bases, the J end by 2 bases, with 13 bases between. The length of the CDR3 is 14 residues. Germline V gene sequence: CDR1 SGHNT, CDR2 YYREEE (reference sequence). CDR3 amino acids: CASSSGTFNTEAFF. In nucleotides, the CDR3 is TGTGCCAGCAGTTCCGGGACATTCAACACTGAAGCTTTCTTT.

V usage is TRBV30 and J usage is TRBJ2-5; possible D gene TRBD1, 5 bases. Trimming left V 1 base short and J 5 bases short, with 5 bases between. This CDR3 has 11 residues. Germline lookup yields CDR1 GTSNPN and CDR2 SVGIG (reference sequence). The CDR3 DNA is TGTGCCTGGAGTGCAGGGGAGACCCAGTACTTC. Residues: CAWSAGETQYF.

This clone has a single count. V usage is TRBV9 and J usage is TRBJ2-2; TRBD2 might be the D (5 bases). The CDR3 extends over 13 amino acids. CDR1 and CDR2 (germline): SGDLS, YYNGEE. The V and J ends lost 4 bases and 3 bases respectively, with 7 bases between them. CDR3: CASSKRDTGELFF. In DNA form, the CDR3 reads TGTGCCAGCAGCAAGAGGGACACCGGGGAGCTGTTTTTT.

The rearrangement uses TRBV11-2 and TRBJ2-7, with TRBD1 identical over 7 bases. The junction had 6 bases not matched to a gene; V was cut back by 1 base and J by 3 bases. CDR1 is SGHAT, CDR2 FQNNGV, per germline. CDR3 length equals 15 residues. The CDR3 sequence: CASSLARGLGYEQYF. DNA of the CDR3: TGTGCCAGCAGCTTAGCGAGGGGGCTGGGCTACGAGCAGTACTTC.